This TCR beta chain was identified during a study of CD8+CD57+ T cells in acquired aplastic anemia. About the study: Sorted CD4+ plus CD8+ cells gave DNA averaging roughly 3 ug. Findings and limits, study-wide: Overlap between patients and controls comprised roughly 28 CD8+ CDR3 sequences. Patients versus controls showed no significant CD8+ Simpson's diversity difference.

Patients chosen for sequencing had shown CD8+CD57+ cell expansion by flow cytometry. This CDR3 has 14 amino acids. Germline V gene lookup returns CDR1 SNHLY and CDR2 FYNNEI. Germline trimming cut 8 bases from V and 8 bases from J; bases unmatched to any gene: 13. On this clonotype itself: What it binds is not known.

Profiling of TCR beta VDJ combinations and CDR3 sequences used genomic DNA as template. Via MiXCR, TCRdb re-called the reads, giving one row per CDR3 protein. The repertoire has 90,000 to 150,000 distinct CDR3 sequences, 50% to 70% of them found once; the top ten carry roughly 32%. Sequencing was done on a sample of sorted CD4+, CD8+, or CD8+CD57+ T cells (not recorded which) from PBMCs. This receptor was taken from a human donor with aplastic anemia. V gene TRBV2 combines with J gene TRBJ1-2, with 8 bases identical to TRBD1. This CDR3 reads CASLPHRTGSGYTF. The CDR3 bases are TGTGCCAGCCTCCCCCACCGGACAGGGAGCGGCTACACCTTC.